The 16 T cell receptor beta chains below were found in one sample sequenced in a study of tumor and adjacent non-tumor tissue in lung cancer. The template was RNA from unsorted bulk tissue. Distant lung tissue was collected more than 3 cm away from the tumor edge. TCRbeta libraries were built with three rounds of nested PCR, modified from ARM-PCR. TCRdb redid the calling of the multiplex PCR reads with MiXCR, one entry per CDR3 protein. Altogether roughly 67,000 distinct CDR3 sequences are present, roughly three quarters being singletons, with the ten largest covering 40% to 55%. Sequencing was done on a sample of distant non-tumor lung tissue. Every receptor here comes from a man aged 55 to 70 with non-small cell lung cancer.

The chain joins TRBV14 to TRBJ2-5; possibly TRBD2 for D (5 bases). The germline CDR1 and CDR2 sequences are SGHDN and FVKESK. Deletions cut 8 bases from V and 1 base from J, with 14 bases between. This CDR3 has 14 amino acids. The chain's CDR3 is CASCKVRGQETQYF. CDR3 DNA: TGTGCCAGCTGCAAAGTCCGGGGCCAAGAGACCCAGTACTTC.

A note on this clonotype: A junction end diverges from the germline sequence, so it may reflect a read error. V is TRBV29-1 and J is TRBJ2-5, with 7 bases lining up with TRBD1. Looked up from germline, CDR1 is SQVTM and CDR2 is ANQGSEA. This CDR3 region has 13 residues. The CDR3 reads CNVGTAAQETQYF. Here the CDR3 DNA reads TGCAACGTTGGGACAGCCGCACAAGAGACCCAGTATTTC. Full variable domain (outside the CDR3, taken from reference TRBV29-1 and TRBJ2-5): SAVISQKPSRDICQRGTSLTIQCQVDSQVTMMFWYRQQPGQSLTLIATANQGSEATYESGFVIDKFPISRPNLTFSTLTVSNMSPEDSSIYLCNVGTAAQETQYFGPGTRLLVL.

Note on this clonotype: A junction boundary mismatches the germline segment, possibly from a read error. The rearrangement links TRBV4-2 to TRBJ1-4, with D perhaps TRBD1 (6 bases). The CDR3 consists of 17 residues. In germline, CDR1 is LGHNA, CDR2 YNFKEQ. The CDR3 region is CTSSRESGYREDEKLFF. CDR3 nucleotide sequence: TGTACCAGCAGCCGAGAATCAGGCTACAGGGAGGATGAAAAACTGTTTTTC.

This chain connects TRBV6-2 or TRBV6-3 to TRBJ1-4; 9 bases map to TRBD1. This CDR3 comprises 14 residues. J lost 10 bases, V lost 6 bases, and 9 bases had no gene match. Germline V gives CDR1 MNHEY, CDR2 SVGEGT. CDR3 sequence reads: CASSLRDREPKLFF. The DNA for the CDR3 is TGTGCCAGCAGCCTGCGGGACAGGGAACCAAAACTGTTTTTT.

As for this clonotype: This CDR3 is missing its conserved last phenylalanine or tryptophan, likely due to a read error. No DNA is shown, since the ends of the CDR3 on it are uncertain; the CDR3 is the one TCRdb lists. The rearrangement uses TRBV29-1 and TRBJ2-7; the table gives TRBD1 as D, unverified against the DNA. The CDR3 has 15 residues if both end residues are counted. Germline lookup yields CDR1 SQVTM and CDR2 ANQGSEA. The CDR3 sequence: CSATRGGTGFPRAVL.

The gene calls are TRBV7-6 and TRBJ1-4; D gene uncertain. V was cut by 5 bases and J by 7 bases, with 14 bases left in between. The germline V gene has CDR1 SGHVS and CDR2 FNYEAQ. The CDR3 loop spans 14 amino acids. DNA of the CDR3: TGTGCCAGCAGCCCCCAGGTGTCAGCTGAAAAACTGTTTTTT. Protein sequence: CASSPQVSAEKLFF.

The V call is TRBV29-1, the J call TRBJ1-5; D is ambiguous. Germline loops: CDR1 SQVTM, CDR2 ANQGSEA. V gave up 3 bases and J gave up 1 base, with 7 bases separating them. The CDR3 is made up of 13 amino acids. The CDR3 sequence: CSVDEGSNQPQHF. The CDR3, as DNA: TGCAGCGTTGATGAGGGAAGCAATCAGCCCCAGCATTTT.

With regard to this clonotype: The junction departs from the called germline gene at one end, perhaps through a read error. The V and J genes are TRBV7-8 and TRBJ2-1; D remains ambiguous. The CDR3 contains 11 residues. The germline gives CDR1 SGHVS, CDR2 FQNEAQ. CDR3 amino acids: CTSRNRNEQSF. In DNA form, the CDR3 reads TGTACCAGCAGAAATCGCAATGAGCAGTCCTTC.

This clonotype appeared many times. The chain carries TRBV20-1 and TRBJ1-5; 7 positions match TRBD1. V trimming: 2 bases; J trimming: 7 bases; junction bases outside the gene matches: 11. Germline V gene data show CDR1 as DFQATT and CDR2 as SNEGSKA (reference sequence). The CDR3 is 15 residues long. The CDR3 sequence: CSARPFDRVIQPQHF. As DNA, the CDR3 is TGCAGTGCTAGACCCTTCGACAGGGTGATCCAGCCCCAGCATTTT.

A remark on this clonotype: At one end, the junction sequence differs from germline, possibly due to a read error. The V and J genes are TRBV5-1 and TRBJ2-2; the D gene is possibly TRBD1 (5 bases). This CDR3 comprises 14 residues. Germline V gives CDR1 SGHRS, CDR2 YFSETQ. The CDR3 spells CAGSPDTAVRELFF. The CDR3 DNA is TGCGCCGGCAGCCCGGACACGGCCGTCAGGGAGCTGTTTTTT.

Comments on this clonotype: Mismatch with germline at one junction end may stem from a read error. The chain carries TRBV2 and TRBJ2-2; D remains unclear. The CDR3 is 16 residues long. Germline CDR1 reads SNHLY; CDR2 reads FYNNEI. CDR3 in DNA: TGTGCCTGCAGTCCCTCAAAAACATTGAACACCGGGGAGCTGTTTTTT. Its translation is CACSPSKTLNTGELFF.

A single count supports this clonotype. One end of the junction fails to match germline, which may point to a read error. The chain employs TRBV11-1 and TRBJ2-5, with D unclear. The CDR3 is 14 residues long. Germline V gives CDR1 SGHAT, CDR2 FQDESV (reference sequence). The DNA of the CDR3 is TGTGCCGGCAGCGAAGACACGTACCAAGAGACCAAGTACTTC. Protein product: CAGSEDTYQETKYF.

About this clonotype itself: The junction shows a germline mismatch at one end, possibly a read error. The chain carries TRBV6-5 and TRBJ2-3, with 7 bases matching TRBD2. From germline, CDR1 is MNHEY and CDR2 SVGAGI. The CDR3 has 14 residues. CDR3 sequence (DNA): TGTGCCAGCAAACTAGCGAAGGGCACAGATACGCACTATTTT. It codes for CASKLAKGTDTHYF.

The chain has TRBV5-1 and TRBJ2-5, with D unresolved. V lost 9 bases to trimming and J lost 4 bases, with 25 bases between them. CDR3 length: 16 amino acids. Germline values: CDR1 SGHRS, CDR2 YFSETQ. The CDR3 reads CAITLGTAPSGETQYF. DNA for the CDR3: TGCGCCATCACCTTGGGTACAGCCCCATCTGGAGAGACCCAGTACTTC.

In regard to this clonotype: The germline gene is not matched at one end of the junction; a read error may be the cause. The gene calls are TRBV4-1 and TRBJ2-7; no definite D call. Germline values: CDR1 MGHRA, CDR2 YSYEKL. The CDR3 totals 15 residues. The CDR3 spells CASSYELGEVNEQYF. The CDR3 DNA reads as TGCGCCAGCAGCTATGAATTAGGCGAGGTGAACGAGCAGTACTTT.

V gene TRBV20-1 combines with J gene TRBJ2-4; a possible D gene is TRBD2 (5 bases). Germline values: CDR1 DFQATT, CDR2 SNEGSKA (reference sequence). The CDR3 has 12 amino acids. The CDR3 is CNTRGPENIQYF. CDR3 sequence (DNA): TGCAATACTAGAGGCCCGGAAAACATTCAGTACTTC.